Below are 8 T cell receptor beta chains sequenced from a single sample in a study of shared clonotypes between healthy human individuals. Sequenced by immunoSEQ multiplex PCR; TCRdb stores in-frame clones only, minus some. Of around 990,000 clones detected, roughly 80% appear once; the ten largest clones hold approximately 0.95%. The sample taken for sequencing was memory CD4+ T cells from PBMCs. As to subset: CD45RA-negative fraction. These receptors originate from a man between 18 and 29 years old in good health. Some clones in this sample may be carry-over from other donors' samples.

The chain has TRBV29-1 and TRBJ2-1, with D unresolved. Trimming removed 6 bases at V and 7 bases at J, with 13 bases between. There are 12 residues in the CDR3. From germline, CDR1 is SQVTM and CDR2 ANQGSEA. CDR3 sequence: CSVHSLGNEQFF. The CDR3 DNA reads TGCAGCGTACACTCCCTGGGGAATGAGCAGTTCTTC.

This clone was counted a few times. This chain links TRBV7-2 with TRBJ2-5; 8 bases match TRBD2. Germline V gene lookup returns CDR1 SGHTA and CDR2 FQGNSA. The CDR3 sequence is 15 residues long. The junction had 7 bases not matched to a gene; V was cut back by 5 bases and J by 2 bases. CDR3 sequence reads: CASSPLAGPQETQYF. The CDR3 nucleotides are TGTGCCAGCAGCCCTCTAGCGGGCCCTCAAGAGACCCAGTACTTC.

This sequence joins TRBV6-1 and TRBJ1-4, with a tentative D call TRBD1 (5 bases). Germline CDR1 reads MNHNS; CDR2 reads SASEGT. The ends were cut back, 4 bases at V and 8 bases at J, with 14 bases in the middle. This CDR3 region has 14 residues. The CDR3: CASSVGDGGEKLFF. Written as DNA, the CDR3 is TGTGCCAGCAGTGTAGGGGATGGCGGCGAAAAACTGTTTTTT.

The chain links TRBV6-1 to TRBJ1-1; D might be TRBD1 (6 bases). This CDR3 comprises 14 residues. V lost 1 base, J lost 4 bases, and 10 bases lay in between. Germline V gene sequence: CDR1 MNHNS, CDR2 SASEGT. The CDR3 coding sequence is TGTGCCAGCAGTGAAGGAGGGGGGGGCACTGAAGCTTTCTTT. Its translation: CASSEGGGGTEAFF.

In DNA, the CDR3 is TGTGCCAGCCGTACAGGGGCGACTGAAAAACTGTTTTTT. Its protein product is CASRTGATEKLFF. The chain employs TRBV19 and TRBJ1-4, with 7 bases fitting TRBD1. CDR1 is LNHDA and CDR2 is SQIVND in the germline V gene (reference sequence). This CDR3 contains 13 residues. The trim removed 9 bases at V and 7 bases at J, leaving 8 bases unmatched.

The chain recombines TRBV5-1 with TRBJ2-2, with TRBD2 matching over 8 bases. The CDR3 is 16 amino acids. The V gene's germline CDR1 is SGHRS and CDR2 YFSETQ. Trimming at V came to 2 bases and at J to 1 base, leaving 4 bases not matched to a gene. Written as DNA, the CDR3 is TGCGCCAGCAGCTTTTTAGCGGGGATGAACACCGGGGAGCTGTTTTTT. It translates to CASSFLAGMNTGELFF.

Note on this clone: This same CDR3 is encoded by further DNA sequences in the sample. The chain has TRBV18 and TRBJ2-5, with D unclear. From germline, CDR1 is KGHSH and CDR2 LQKENI. V was shortened by 5 bases and J by 1 base, with 2 bases between the two germline ends. This CDR3 is built from 11 residues. CDR3 sequence: CASSVQETQYF. The CDR3 DNA reads as TGTGCCAGCTCAGTCCAAGAGACCCAGTACTTC.

This clone showed up many times. The DNA of the CDR3 is TGTGCCAGCGGATCCCTCCCGATGGAGACCCAGTACTTC. Protein: CASGSLPMETQYF. The chain recombines TRBV2 with TRBJ2-5; no clear D. The CDR3 has 13 amino acids. Per germline, CDR1 SNHLY and CDR2 FYNNEI. Trimming cost V 8 bases and J 5 bases, with 15 bases left between them.